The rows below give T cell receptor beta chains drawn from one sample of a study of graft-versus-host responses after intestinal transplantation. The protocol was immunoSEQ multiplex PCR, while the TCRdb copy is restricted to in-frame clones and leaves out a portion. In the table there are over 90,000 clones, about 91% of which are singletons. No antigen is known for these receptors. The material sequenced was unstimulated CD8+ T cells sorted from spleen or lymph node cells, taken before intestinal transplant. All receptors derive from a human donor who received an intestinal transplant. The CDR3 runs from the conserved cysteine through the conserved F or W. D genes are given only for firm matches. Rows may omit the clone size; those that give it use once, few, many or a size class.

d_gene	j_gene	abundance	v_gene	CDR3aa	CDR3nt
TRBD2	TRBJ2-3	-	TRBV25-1	CASSDPLTTSGSRDTQYF	TGTGCCAGCAGTGATCCTCTTACGACTAGCGGGAGCAGGGATACGCAGTATTTT
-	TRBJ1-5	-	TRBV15	CATSRDGGGNQPQHF	TGTGCCACCAGCAGAGACGGAGGTGGCAATCAGCCCCAGCATTTT
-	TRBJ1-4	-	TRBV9	CASSVEGANEKLFF	TGTGCCAGCAGCGTAGAAGGAGCTAATGAAAAACTGTTTTTT
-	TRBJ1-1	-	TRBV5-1	CASSQGFHRVLAGTEAFF	TGCGCCAGCAGCCAGGGGTTTCACAGGGTTCTAGCAGGGACTGAAGCTTTCTTT
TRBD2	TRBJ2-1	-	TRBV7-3	CASSLGTSDNEQFF	TGTGCCAGCAGCTTAGGGACTAGCGACAATGAGCAGTTCTTC
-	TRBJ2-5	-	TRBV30	CAWSDRWHRTPETQYF	TGTGCCTGGAGTGACCGATGGCACCGCACACCAGAGACCCAGTACTTC
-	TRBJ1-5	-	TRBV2	CASGPQVYSNQPQHF	TGTGCCAGCGGACCACAGGTTTATAGCAATCAGCCCCAGCATTTT
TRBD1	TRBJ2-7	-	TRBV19	CASSNGQGEYEQYF	TGTGCCAGTAGTAATGGACAGGGAGAATACGAGCAGTACTTC
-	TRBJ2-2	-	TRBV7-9	CASSPRTAANTGELFF	TGTGCCAGCAGTCCTAGGACAGCAGCCAACACCGGGGAGCTGTTTTTT
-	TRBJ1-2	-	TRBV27	CASSQQSNYGYTF	TGTGCCAGCAGTCAACAGTCTAACTATGGCTACACCTTC
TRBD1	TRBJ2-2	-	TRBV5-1	CASSLNRGQGTGELFF	TGCGCCAGCAGCTTGAATAGGGGACAGGGGACCGGGGAGCTGTTTTTT
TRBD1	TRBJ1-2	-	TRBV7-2	CASSFGTGVGYTF	TGTGCCAGCAGCTTCGGGACAGGGGTCGGCTACACCTTC
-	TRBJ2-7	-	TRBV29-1	CSVLINGQQANEQYF	TGCAGCGTTCTCATTAACGGACAGCAGGCCAACGAGCAGTACTTC
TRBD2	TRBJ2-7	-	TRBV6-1	CASSVASGRSSYEQYF	TGTGCCAGCAGTGTCGCTAGCGGGAGGTCTTCCTACGAGCAGTACTTC
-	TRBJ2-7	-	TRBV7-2	CASSPSYEQYF	TGTGCCAGCAGCCCGTCCTACGAGCAGTACTTC
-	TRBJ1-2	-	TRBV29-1	CSVASGYGYTF	TGCAGCGTTGCATCAGGGTATGGCTACACCTTC
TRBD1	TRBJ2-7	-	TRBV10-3	CAIRGTGGPYEQYF	TGTGCCATCAGGGGTACAGGGGGCCCTTACGAGCAGTACTTC
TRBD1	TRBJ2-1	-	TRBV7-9	CASIRGPNGLFF	TGTGCCAGCATTAGGGGGCCCAATGGTCTGTTCTTC
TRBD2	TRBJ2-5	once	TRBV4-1	CASSQDGLAGGRGQETQYF	TGCGCCAGCAGCCAAGATGGGCTAGCGGGAGGGAGAGGACAAGAGACCCAGTACTTC
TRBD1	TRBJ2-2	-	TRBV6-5	CASSWDRNTGELFF	TGTGCCAGCAGTTGGGACAGGAATACCGGGGAGCTGTTTTTT
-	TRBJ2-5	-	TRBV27	CASSTAPEQETQYF	TGTGCCAGCAGTACCGCACCCGAGCAAGAGACCCAGTACTTC
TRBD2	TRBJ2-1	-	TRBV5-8	CASSLGTSGRPDEQFF	TGTGCCAGCAGCTTGGGGACTAGCGGGAGACCCGATGAGCAGTTCTTC
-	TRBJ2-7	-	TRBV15	CATSGPSYEQYF	TGTGCCACCAGTGGGCCAAGCTACGAGCAGTACTTC
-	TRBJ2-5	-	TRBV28	CASTPTRWDQETQYF	TGTGCCAGCACCCCGACCAGGTGGGACCAAGAGACCCAGTACTTC
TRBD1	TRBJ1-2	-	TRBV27	CASRPDPDREYGYTF	TGTGCCAGCAGACCTGACCCAGACAGGGAGTATGGCTACACCTTC
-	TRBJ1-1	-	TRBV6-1	CASSEEFYRVLNTEAFF	TGTGCCAGCAGTGAAGAATTTTACAGGGTACTGAACACTGAAGCTTTCTTT